These 3 T cell receptor beta chains originate from one sample sequenced in a study of early T cells in non-severe SARS-CoV-2 infection. MiXCR, run by TCRdb on the 5' RACE reads, gives a single entry per CDR3 protein. This repertoire shows about 85,000 distinct CDR3 sequences, approximately 15% found once; its top ten account for more than 6.5%. Material for sequencing was whole blood. The receptors stem from an adult who was a healthcare worker with PCR-confirmed SARS-CoV-2 infection or an uninfected control (not recorded which).

The V and J genes are TRBV29-1 and TRBJ2-5; TRBD1 agrees at 8 bases. V shed 5 bases and J 4 bases; nucleotides not matched to a gene: 6. Germline assignment: CDR1 SQVTM and CDR2 ANQGSEA. The CDR3 length is 13 residues. The DNA for the CDR3 is TGCAGCGTTTCCGGGACAGGCGGAGAGACCCAGTACTTC. Protein product: CSVSGTGGETQYF.

This clonotype showed up just a few times. J is TRBJ1-1 and V is TRBV6-6; TRBD1 matches at 7 bases. J gave up 2 bases and V 3 bases, and 9 bases lay outside the gene matches. Germline lookup yields CDR1 MNHNY and CDR2 SVGAGI (reference sequence). The CDR3 totals 16 residues. The CDR3 region has the DNA TGTGCCAGCAGTTATTTGAAACAGGGGCCAAACACTGAAGCTTTCTTT. Translated: CASSYLKQGPNTEAFF.

V usage is TRBV30 and J usage is TRBJ1-4; 8 bases are a match to TRBD1. With V trimmed by 2 bases and J by 5 bases, 4 bases remained unmatched. The CDR3 sequence is 14 residues long. Germline V CDR1 and CDR2: GTSNPN, SVGIG (reference sequence). CDR3 protein: CAWSRQGMNEKLFF. The DNA for the CDR3 is TGTGCCTGGAGTCGACAGGGGATGAATGAAAAACTGTTTTTT.